The clone carrying this T cell receptor (beta chain) occurred a few times. This sample is part of a study of T-cell memory formation after mild COVID-19. Germline V gene data show CDR1 as SGHTA and CDR2 as FQGNSA. With 5 bases removed from V and 15 bases from J, the gap between germline ends came to 23 bases. The CDR3 length is 15 residues. TCRdb recomputed calls from the 5' RACE reads with MiXCR, one row per CDR3 protein. The sample carries hundreds of thousands of distinct CDR3 sequences, roughly 8.2% recorded once. V and J are TRBV7-2 and TRBJ1-6, with a tentative D call TRBD1 (6 bases). This TCR was sampled from a man aged 18 to 29 who had mild COVID-19 (a few samples of this study predate the infection). Cell type and time point are not known. The sample comprised PBMCs or a T cell subset sorted from them (not recorded which). The chain's CDR3 is CASSPPLEGGVRLHF. The CDR3 DNA is TGTGCCAGCAGCCCCCCTTTGGAGGGGGGGGTTCGCCTCCACTTT.